This passage covers 21 T cell receptor beta chains from one sample sequenced in a study of cytomegalovirus exposure and HLA in healthy donors (TCRdb year 2017). The library was made by the immunoSEQ multiplex PCR assay. For the multiplex PCR, a mixture combining 60 forward primers for TCR Vbeta segments and 13 reverse primers for TCR Jbeta segments was used. This immuneACCESS table, as held by TCRdb, lists in-frame sequences with V and J called but not all clones. Of the missing ones, under half trace to an unresolved V gene in checked studies; the others have no known cause. The sample data list 42,000 or so clones, and about 50% of these were observed just once. The ten largest clones take up about 12% of the sample. The sequencing sample was made of PBMCs. These receptors were obtained from a human donor in good health.

The chain combines TRBV6-1 with TRBJ1-2; D remains ambiguous. Germline values: CDR1 MNHNS, CDR2 SASEGT. Trimming pared 6 bases from V and 1 base from J, leaving 12 bases between. The CDR3 covers 14 residues. The CDR3 DNA is TGTGCCAGCAGCCTGGTGGCGGATAACTATGGCTACACCTTC. Translating it yields CASSLVADNYGYTF.

DNA of the CDR3: TGTGCCAGCTCGCGGGAACTTATCTACAATGAGCAGTTCTTC. This translates into CASSRELIYNEQFF. The rearrangement joins TRBV2 to TRBJ2-1; possible D gene TRBD2, 6 bases. The CDR3 covers 14 residues. V gave up 8 bases and J gave up 3 bases, with 14 bases separating them. Per germline, CDR1 SNHLY and CDR2 FYNNEI.

The rearrangement joins TRBV5-1 to TRBJ1-2; 7 bases map to TRBD1. This CDR3 has 14 residues. Germline CDR1 reads SGHRS; CDR2 reads YFSETQ. V was clipped by 3 bases and J by 6 bases; unmatched bases: 8. The CDR3 DNA follows: TGCGCCAGCAGCTCATTAGACAGGGAGAATGGCTACACCTTC. This encodes CASSSLDRENGYTF. The variable domain in full, with the rest retrieved from reference TRBV5-1 and TRBJ1-2, is KAGVTQTPRYLIKTRGQQVTLSCSPISGHRSVSWYQQTPGQGLQFLFEYFSETQRNKGNFPGRFSGRQFSNSRSEMNVSTLELGDSALYLCASSSLDRENGYTFGSGTRLTVV.

This clone was seen more than once but under ten times. J is TRBJ2-4 and V is TRBV30; 7 positions match TRBD1. With V trimmed by 0 bases and J by 4 bases, 6 bases remained unmatched. Per germline, CDR1 GTSNPN and CDR2 SVGIG (reference sequence). CDR3 length equals 15 residues. The CDR3 coding sequence is TGTGCCTGGAGTGTAGGGTGGGGACAGAAAAACATTCAGTACTTC. The encoded protein is CAWSVGWGQKNIQYF.

The rearrangement joins TRBV18 to TRBJ1-2; maybe TRBD1 (5 bases). With 3 bases removed from V and 7 bases from J, the gap between germline ends came to 12 bases. Looked up from germline, CDR1 is KGHSH and CDR2 is LQKENI. This CDR3 has 13 amino acids. The CDR3, as DNA: TGTGCCAGCTCACCCGCGACAGACAGTGGCTACACCTTC. Its protein is CASSPATDSGYTF.

This clone was seen a few times. The chain recombines TRBV7-2 with TRBJ1-2; D possibly corresponds to TRBD1 (6 bases). Looked up from germline, CDR1 is SGHTA and CDR2 is FQGNSA. Trimming took off 3 bases at V and 6 bases at J, with 14 bases between the two ends. The CDR3 contains 14 residues. Written as DNA, the CDR3 is TGTGCCAGCAGCTTCCTCAGGGGTTCGGATGGCTACACCTTC. Translation: CASSFLRGSDGYTF.

The chain carries TRBV11-3 and TRBJ1-4; TRBD1 matches at 8 bases. The CDR3 sequence is 16 residues long. CDR1 is SGHNT and CDR2 is YENEEA in the germline V gene. Losses at the gene ends were 3 bases for V and 8 bases for J; bases not matched to a gene: 11. CDR3 nucleotide sequence: TGTGCCAGCAGCTTCTCCCACCGACAGGGGTGGGAAAAACTGTTTTTT. Protein sequence: CASSFSHRQGWEKLFF.

This sequence joins TRBV27 and TRBJ1-2; no clear D. With 3 bases removed from V and 0 bases from J, the gap between germline ends came to 11 bases. Germline-derived CDR1 and CDR2 are MNHEY and SMNVEV (reference sequence). The CDR3 loop spans 15 amino acids. CDR3 nucleotides: TGTGCCAGCAGTTTGAGGCCTACCTCTAACTATGGCTACACCTTC. Its translation: CASSLRPTSNYGYTF.

This clone was counted between two and nine times. This sequence joins TRBV5-4 and TRBJ2-7, with a possible D match to TRBD2 (6 bases). CDR3 length: 11 amino acids. V lost 3 bases and J 7 bases, leaving 8 bases between the germline ends. Looked up from germline, CDR1 is SGHNT and CDR2 is YYREEE (reference sequence). CDR3 sequence: CASSSSVEQYF. As DNA, the CDR3 is TGTGCCAGCAGCTCTAGCGTTGAGCAGTACTTC.

The chain recombines TRBV7-2 with TRBJ1-1, with a weak D call TRBD1 (5 bases). The V end lost 1 base, the J end lost 4 bases, and 13 bases lay between the germline ends. Germline loops: CDR1 SGHTA, CDR2 FQGNSA. CDR3 length: 15 residues. The CDR3 region has the DNA TGTGCCAGCAGCTTAGGACCACAGGTGGCCACTGAAGCTTTCTTT. Its translation: CASSLGPQVATEAFF. The variable domain in full, with the rest retrieved from reference TRBV7-2 and TRBJ1-1, is GAGVSQSPSNKVTEKGKDVELRCDPISGHTALYWYRQSLGQGLEFLIYFQGNSAPDKSGLPSDRFSAERTGGSVSTLTIQRTQQEDSAVYLCASSLGPQVATEAFFGQGTRLTVV.

This clone was recorded a few times. The chain recombines TRBV9 with TRBJ2-7, with 7 positions matching TRBD1. CDR1 and CDR2 from the germline V gene are SGDLS and YYNGEE. The CDR3 is 15 residues long. Losses at the gene ends were 0 bases for V and 1 base for J; bases not matched to a gene: 4. CDR3: CASSVDTGASYEQYF. The CDR3 DNA reads as TGTGCCAGCAGCGTAGATACAGGGGCATCCTACGAGCAGTACTTC.

The chain combines TRBV7-6 with TRBJ2-2; no definite D call. Germline V gives CDR1 SGHVS, CDR2 FNYEAQ. This CDR3 comprises 16 residues. Trimming pared 1 base from V and 5 bases from J, leaving 14 bases between. CDR3 sequence: CASSLVPLRETGELFF. The CDR3, as DNA: TGTGCCAGCAGCTTAGTACCTTTACGCGAAACCGGGGAGCTGTTTTTT. Looking up the rest from reference TRBV7-6 and TRBJ2-2 gives the full variable domain: GAGVSQSPRYKVTKRGQDVALRCDPISGHVSLYWYRQALGQGPEFLTYFNYEAQQDKSGLPNDRFSAERPEGSISTLTIQRTEQRDSAMYRCASSLVPLRETGELFFGEGSRLTVL.

With respect to this clone: Because it lacks the conserved phenylalanine or tryptophan at the end, this CDR3 is likely a read error. The DNA is left out, because the CDR3 cannot be placed on it with certainty; the CDR3 is given as TCRdb lists it. The rearrangement uses TRBV30 and TRBJ2-7; the table's D call of TRBD1 was not tested on the DNA. In germline, CDR1 is GTSNPN, CDR2 SVGIG (reference sequence). The CDR3 has 14 residues if both end residues are counted. This CDR3 is CAWSRDNRYYEQCL.

This sequence joins TRBV28 and TRBJ1-4, with 9 bases that match TRBD1. Per germline, CDR1 MDHEN and CDR2 SYDVKM. With 4 bases clipped from V and 8 bases from J, the junction kept 11 bases outside the gene matches. CDR3 length equals 16 residues. Here the CDR3 DNA reads TGTGCCAGCAGTTCCGCCTCCGGGACAGGGAGGGAAAAACTGTTTTTT. As protein: CASSSASGTGREKLFF.

This chain joins TRBV7-3 and TRBJ2-3; no clear D gene. Trimming stripped 1 base from V and 2 bases from J, with 4 bases between. CDR1 is SGHTA, CDR2 FQGTGA, per germline. This CDR3 has 13 amino acids. The CDR3, as DNA: TGTGCCAGCAGCTTAAGGCCCACAGATACGCAGTATTTT. Protein product: CASSLRPTDTQYF.

The J gene is TRBJ2-1, the V gene TRBV5-4; TRBD2 might be the D (6 bases). Between the trimmed V and J ends, which lost 0 bases and 8 bases, there was a span of 12 bases. Germline lookup yields CDR1 SGHNT and CDR2 YYREEE (reference sequence). This CDR3 is 14 amino acids long. Here the CDR3 DNA reads TGTGCCAGCAGCTTGGTGGCAGGCGGGGATGAGCAGTTCTTC. It encodes CASSLVAGGDEQFF. Together with reference TRBV5-4 and TRBJ2-1, the CDR3 gives the full variable domain: ETGVTQSPTHLIKTRGQQVTLRCSSQSGHNTVSWYQQALGQGPQFIFQYYREEENGRGNFPPRFSGLQFPNYSSELNVNALELDDSALYLCASSLVAGGDEQFFGPGTRLTVL.

This chain joins TRBV5-1 and TRBJ2-3, with TRBD1 matching over 7 bases. The V gene's germline CDR1 is SGHRS and CDR2 YFSETQ. V gave up 1 base and J gave up 2 bases; unmatched junction bases: 10. The CDR3 sequence is 17 residues long. The CDR3, as DNA: TGCGCCAGCAGCTTGAGTCAGGGGGTAACCTTCACAGATACGCAGTATTTT. It specifies CASSLSQGVTFTDTQYF. Full variable domain (outside the CDR3, taken from reference TRBV5-1 and TRBJ2-3): KAGVTQTPRYLIKTRGQQVTLSCSPISGHRSVSWYQQTPGQGLQFLFEYFSETQRNKGNFPGRFSGRQFSNSRSEMNVSTLELGDSALYLCASSLSQGVTFTDTQYFGPGTRLTVL.

A few counts support this clone. V gene TRBV4-3 combines with J gene TRBJ2-6; tentatively, D is TRBD2 (5 bases). V shed 8 bases and J shed 2 bases, with 13 bases lying between them. Germline loops: CDR1 LGHNA, CDR2 YSLEER. This CDR3 has 15 residues. The CDR3 region is CASGLGVAGANVLTF. CDR3 nucleotides: TGCGCCAGCGGCCTCGGGGTGGCTGGGGCCAACGTCCTGACTTTC.

This clone has only a few counts. The chain couples TRBV19 to TRBJ2-2; maybe TRBD1 (6 bases). Germline values: CDR1 LNHDA, CDR2 SQIVND (reference sequence). Trimming shortened V by 3 bases and J by 7 bases, and 18 bases separated the two germline ends. This CDR3 comprises 16 residues. CDR3 amino acids: CASSIKSAGAGGELFF. In DNA, the CDR3 is TGTGCCAGTAGTATTAAAAGTGCAGGGGCGGGCGGGGAGCTGTTTTTT.

In its sample, this clone was seen a few times. V usage is TRBV7-2 and J usage is TRBJ2-7; 10 bases are shared with TRBD1. CDR1 is SGHTA and CDR2 is FQGNSA in the germline V gene. This CDR3 is 15 amino acids long. Losses at the gene ends were 5 bases for V and 5 bases for J; bases not matched to a gene: 9. The CDR3 nucleotides are TGTGCCAGCAGCCGCTCCGGGACAGGGGCCGACGAGCAGTACTTC. The encoded protein is CASSRSGTGADEQYF.

The gene calls are TRBV10-1 and TRBJ2-3; 9 bases match TRBD2. This CDR3 comprises 18 residues. Germline V gives CDR1 WNHNN, CDR2 SYGVQD (reference sequence). The J segment lost 4 bases and the V segment lost 9 bases, leaving 20 bases of the junction unmatched. CDR3 loop: CASLYDGPTSGFSDTQYF. The DNA of the CDR3 is TGCGCCAGTCTCTATGACGGGCCAACTAGCGGGTTCTCAGATACGCAGTATTTT.